This record looks at one TCR beta chain sequence and its context. This specimen comes from a study of blood T cell repertoires in COVID-19. The assay was immunoSEQ multiplex PCR, and TCRdb's table has in-frame clones only and misses some. Among some 190,000 clones, more than 80% were seen once, and the ten largest hold 8% to 13%. Trimming took 5 bases from V and 3 from J, leaving 10 bases between them. Germline V gives CDR1 GTSNPN, CDR2 SVGIG (reference sequence). The CDR3 consists of 12 residues. The sequence was collected from a woman between 40 and 50 years old with COVID-19, enrolled during active disease. The chain carries TRBV30 and TRBJ1-1, with D perhaps TRBD1 (6 bases). Sequencing input: peripheral blood. In DNA form, the CDR3 reads TGTGCCTGGCAGGGGAGGGACACTGAAGCTTTCTTT. This sequence encodes CAWQGRDTEAFF.